One sample yielded the 8 T cell receptor beta chains listed below, sequenced in a study of Ad26.COV2.S vaccination and SARS-CoV-2 variants. The table came from immunoSEQ multiplex PCR; TCRdb's copy has only in-frame clones and leaves some out. The profile shows 350,000 to 450,000 clones, 70% to 90% of them singletons. The treatment is: some 20 received Ad26.COV2.S at low or high dose, single or two shots; several received placebo; per-sample allocation not given. On day 63 after the first injection, vaccine and placebo recipients gave samples. Here the sequenced sample was peripheral blood, taken in a trial of Ad26.COV2.S vaccine versus placebo. The receptors shown here come from a person aged 18-65 years who received the Ad26.COV2.S COVID-19 vaccine or a placebo.

In its sample, this clone was seen a few times. The rearrangement uses TRBV4-2 and TRBJ1-5, with no clear D. This CDR3 comprises 16 residues. The ends were cut back, 4 bases at V and 4 bases at J, with 17 bases in the middle. Germline CDR1 reads LGHNA; CDR2 reads YNFKEQ. CDR3 in DNA: TGTGCCAGCAGCCCTCTTGCCACTGAGAGGAATCAGCCCCAGCATTTT. This codes for CASSPLATERNQPQHF.

J is TRBJ1-1 and V is TRBV10-3; 8 bases are shared with TRBD1. Per germline, CDR1 ENHRY and CDR2 SYGVKD. V lost 4 bases to trimming and J lost 3 bases; unmatched junction nucleotides: 10. The length of the CDR3 is 16 residues. CDR3 DNA sequence: TGTGCCATCAGTGGTACCGGGACAGGATCGCACACTGAAGCTTTCTTT. Protein: CAISGTGTGSHTEAFF.

The chain combines TRBV28 with TRBJ2-5; 8 bases fit TRBD1. The germline CDR1 and CDR2 sequences are MDHEN and SYDVKM. This CDR3 has 14 amino acids. V dropped 5 bases and J dropped 4; count of bases not matched to a gene: 6. The CDR3 DNA reads as TGTGCCAGCAGTCCTCAGGGGGCTGGAGAGACCCAGTACTTC. This sequence encodes CASSPQGAGETQYF.

The J gene is TRBJ2-7, the V gene TRBV7-2; TRBD2 matches at 7 bases. Germline V gene sequence: CDR1 SGHTA, CDR2 FQGNSA. The trim removed 3 bases at V and 3 bases at J, leaving 8 bases unmatched. CDR3 length: 15 residues. CDR3 sequence (DNA): TGTGCCAGCAGCTTCCTTCCGGCTAGCGGCTACGAGCAGTACTTC. Translated, it gives CASSFLPASGYEQYF.

The rearrangement links TRBV25-1 to TRBJ1-4, with D possibly TRBD1 on 6 matching bases. This CDR3 is built from 16 residues. V was cut by 1 base and J by 4 bases, with 13 bases left in between. Germline CDR1 and CDR2: MGHDK and SYGVNS. Here the CDR3 reads CASSELGGAYNEKLFF. The DNA of the CDR3 is TGTGCCAGCAGTGAATTGGGGGGGGCATATAATGAAAAACTGTTTTTT.

The V gene is TRBV28, the J gene TRBJ2-4; D possibly corresponds to TRBD2 (6 bases). V was clipped by 8 bases and J by 9 bases, with 14 bases between them. The CDR3 runs to 12 residues. In germline, CDR1 is MDHEN, CDR2 SYDVKM. The DNA of the CDR3 is TGTGCCAGCTCAAGATCCGGGGGCATTCAGTACTTC. It specifies CASSRSGGIQYF.

J is TRBJ1-1 and V is TRBV19, with D perhaps matching TRBD1 (6 bases). In germline, CDR1 is LNHDA, CDR2 SQIVND (reference sequence). CDR3 size: 13 residues. V was clipped by 5 bases and J by 1 base, with 8 bases between them. Here the CDR3 DNA reads TGTGCCAGTAGTCAACAGGGGAACACTGAAGCTTTCTTT. Translating it yields CASSQQGNTEAFF.

The rearrangement joins TRBV5-1 to TRBJ2-1, with D uncertain. The germline CDR1 and CDR2 sequences are SGHRS and YFSETQ. The CDR3 runs 17 residues. V gave up 0 bases and J gave up 0 bases, with 13 bases separating them. In nucleotides, the CDR3 is TGCGCCAGCAGCTTGGGTACTCGGAGTAGCTCCTACAATGAGCAGTTCTTC. Amino acid sequence: CASSLGTRSSSYNEQFF. The full variable domain, in which reference TRBV5-1 and TRBJ2-1 provide the parts outside the CDR3, is KAGVTQTPRYLIKTRGQQVTLSCSPISGHRSVSWYQQTPGQGLQFLFEYFSETQRNKGNFPGRFSGRQFSNSRSEMNVSTLELGDSALYLCASSLGTRSSSYNEQFFGPGTRLTVL.